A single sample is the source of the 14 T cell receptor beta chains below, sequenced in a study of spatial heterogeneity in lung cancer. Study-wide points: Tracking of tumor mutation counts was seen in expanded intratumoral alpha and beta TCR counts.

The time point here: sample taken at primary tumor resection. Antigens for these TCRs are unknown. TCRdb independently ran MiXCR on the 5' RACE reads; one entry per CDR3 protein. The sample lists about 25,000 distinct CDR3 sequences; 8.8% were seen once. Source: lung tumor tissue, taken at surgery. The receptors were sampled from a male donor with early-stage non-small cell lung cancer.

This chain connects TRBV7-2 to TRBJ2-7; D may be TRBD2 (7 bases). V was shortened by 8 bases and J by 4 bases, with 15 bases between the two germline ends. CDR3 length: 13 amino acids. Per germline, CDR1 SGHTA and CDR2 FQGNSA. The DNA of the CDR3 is TGTGCCAGCTCCGCGGGGGCTGGTTACGAGCAGTACTTC. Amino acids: CASSAGAGYEQYF.

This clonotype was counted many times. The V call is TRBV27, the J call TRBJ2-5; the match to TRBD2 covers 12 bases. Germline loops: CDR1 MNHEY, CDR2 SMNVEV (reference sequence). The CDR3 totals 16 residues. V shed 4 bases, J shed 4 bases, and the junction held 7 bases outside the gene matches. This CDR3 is CASSSLAGGPAETQYF. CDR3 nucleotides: TGTGCCAGCAGTTCGCTAGCGGGAGGGCCGGCAGAGACCCAGTACTTC.

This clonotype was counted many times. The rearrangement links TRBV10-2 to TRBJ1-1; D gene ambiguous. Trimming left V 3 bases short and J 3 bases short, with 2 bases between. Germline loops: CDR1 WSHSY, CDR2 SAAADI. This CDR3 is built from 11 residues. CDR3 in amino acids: CASSDYTEAFF. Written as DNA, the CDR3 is TGCGCCAGCAGTGATTACACTGAAGCTTTCTTT.

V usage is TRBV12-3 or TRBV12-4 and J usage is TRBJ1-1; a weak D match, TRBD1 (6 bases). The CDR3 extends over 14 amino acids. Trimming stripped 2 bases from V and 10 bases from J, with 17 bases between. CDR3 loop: CASSLLIGRGIAFF. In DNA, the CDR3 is TGTGCCAGCAGTTTACTGATAGGCAGGGGTATAGCTTTCTTT.

Here the CDR3 reads CATSDSPPDTQYF. The CDR3 DNA is TGTGCCACCAGTGATTCCCCTCCGGATACGCAGTATTTT. The V gene is TRBV24-1, the J gene TRBJ2-3; no definite D call. The germline V and J ends were trimmed by 2 bases and 6 bases, with 8 bases remaining between them. The CDR3 contains 13 residues. CDR1 is KGHDR and CDR2 is SFDVKD in the germline V gene.

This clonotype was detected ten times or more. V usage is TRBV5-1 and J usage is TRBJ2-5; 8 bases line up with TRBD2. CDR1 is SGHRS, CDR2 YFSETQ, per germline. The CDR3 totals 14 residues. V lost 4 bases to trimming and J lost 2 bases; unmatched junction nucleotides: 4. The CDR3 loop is CASSRSGNQETQYF. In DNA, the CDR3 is TGCGCCAGCAGCCGTAGCGGGAATCAAGAGACCCAGTACTTC.

In DNA, the CDR3 is TGTGCCAGCACCCCACCGGGGGCTCGGAGCGAAAAACTGTTTTTT. Translation: CASTPPGARSEKLFF. The chain carries TRBV28 and TRBJ1-4, with D possibly being TRBD1 (6 bases). Germline V gene lookup returns CDR1 MDHEN and CDR2 SYDVKM. CDR3 length equals 15 residues. V was clipped by 7 bases and J by 8 bases, with 20 bases between them.

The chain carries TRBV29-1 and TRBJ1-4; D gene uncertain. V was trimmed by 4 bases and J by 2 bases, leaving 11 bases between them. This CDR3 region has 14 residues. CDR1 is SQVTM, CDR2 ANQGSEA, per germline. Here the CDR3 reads CSVGVASTNEKLFF. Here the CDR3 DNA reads TGCAGCGTTGGCGTGGCAAGTACTAATGAAAAACTGTTTTTT.

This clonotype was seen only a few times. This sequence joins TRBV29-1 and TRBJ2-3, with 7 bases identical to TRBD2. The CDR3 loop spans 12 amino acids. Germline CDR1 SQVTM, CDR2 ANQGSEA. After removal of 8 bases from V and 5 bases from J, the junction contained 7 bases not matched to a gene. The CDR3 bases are TGCAGCCTGAGCGGGGAAGTAGATACGCAGTATTTT. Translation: CSLSGEVDTQYF.

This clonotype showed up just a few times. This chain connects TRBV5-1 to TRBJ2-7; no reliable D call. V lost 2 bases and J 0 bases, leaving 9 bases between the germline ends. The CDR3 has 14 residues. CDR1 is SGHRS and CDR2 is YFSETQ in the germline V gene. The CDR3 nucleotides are TGCGCCAGCAGCTTAGCACAGAACTCCTACGAGCAGTACTTC. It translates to CASSLAQNSYEQYF.

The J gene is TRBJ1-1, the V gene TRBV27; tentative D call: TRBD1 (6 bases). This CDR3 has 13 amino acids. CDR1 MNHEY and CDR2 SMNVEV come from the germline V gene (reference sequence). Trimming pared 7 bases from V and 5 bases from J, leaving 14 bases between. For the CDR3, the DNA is TGTGCCAGCAAGAGGGGGGGCTGGACTGAAGCTTTCTTT. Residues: CASKRGGWTEAFF.

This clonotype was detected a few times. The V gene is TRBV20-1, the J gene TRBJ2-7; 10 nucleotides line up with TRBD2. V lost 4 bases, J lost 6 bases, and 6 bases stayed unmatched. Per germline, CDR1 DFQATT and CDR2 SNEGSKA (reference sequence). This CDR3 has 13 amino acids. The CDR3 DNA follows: TGCAGTGCTAAGCCCGGGACTAGCGTCGAGCAGTACTTC. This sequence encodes CSAKPGTSVEQYF.

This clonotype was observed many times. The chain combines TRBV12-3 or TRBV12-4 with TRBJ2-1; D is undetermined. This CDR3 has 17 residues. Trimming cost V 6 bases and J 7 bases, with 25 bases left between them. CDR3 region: CASSLPRTDGMRNEQFF. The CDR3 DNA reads TGTGCCAGCAGCTTACCTCGGACGGATGGGATGAGGAATGAGCAGTTCTTC.

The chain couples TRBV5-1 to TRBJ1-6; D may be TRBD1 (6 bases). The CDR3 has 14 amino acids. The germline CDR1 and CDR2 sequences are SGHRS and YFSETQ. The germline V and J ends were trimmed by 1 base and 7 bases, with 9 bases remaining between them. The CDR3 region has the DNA TGCGCCAGCAGCTTGTTCCAGGGGAATTCACCCCTCCACTTT. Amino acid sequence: CASSLFQGNSPLHF.